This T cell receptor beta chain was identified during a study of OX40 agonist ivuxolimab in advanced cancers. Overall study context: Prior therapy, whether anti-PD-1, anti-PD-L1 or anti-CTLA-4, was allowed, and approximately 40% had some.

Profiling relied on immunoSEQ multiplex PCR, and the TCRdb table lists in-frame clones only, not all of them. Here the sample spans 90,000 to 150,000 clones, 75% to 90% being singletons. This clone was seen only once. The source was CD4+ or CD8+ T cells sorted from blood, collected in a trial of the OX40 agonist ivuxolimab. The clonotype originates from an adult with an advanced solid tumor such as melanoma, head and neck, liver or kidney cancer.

The CDR3 loop reads CASSFRQGNTGELFF. DNA for the CDR3: TGTGCCAGCAGCTTCCGACAGGGAAATACCGGGGAGCTGTTTTTT. The gene calls are TRBV5-8 and TRBJ2-2, with 7 bases identical to TRBD1. V shed 2 bases, J shed 5 bases, and the junction held 6 bases outside the gene matches. CDR3 size: 15 residues. Germline CDR1 SGHTS, CDR2 YDEGEE.